This is a list of T cell receptor beta chains from one sample in a study of blood T cell repertoires in COVID-19. TCRdb's copy holds only in-frame clones and misses some; the assay was immunoSEQ multiplex PCR. The sample consists of some 40,000 clones, more than 70% of them appearing once. Sequenced: peripheral blood. Receptors originate from a human donor in a cohort sampled during active COVID-19. Both conserved end residues are part of each CDR3. The D gene is left open where the match is weak. Not all rows give a size; the values are once, few, many and, for expanded clones, a class.

V	J	size	D	DNA	CDR3
TRBV27	TRBJ2-5	NA	TRBD2	TGTGCCAGCAGTTTTGGACTAGCGGGAACAGAGACCCAGTACTTC	CASSFGLAGTETQYF
TRBV19	TRBJ2-7	NA	TRBD2	TGTGCCAGTAGTACCCCGGGGGCGGGAGGGTACGAGCAGTACTTC	CASSTPGAGGYEQYF
TRBV5-3	TRBJ2-5	NA	NA	TGTGGCCATTATCGGACTCCTCAAGAGACCCAGTACTTC	CGHYRTPQETQYF
TRBV3-1/TRBV3-2	TRBJ2-4	NA	TRBD2	TGTGCCAGCAGCCAAGTCAAGCGGGAGTACATTCAGTACTTC	CASSQVKREYIQYF
TRBV19	TRBJ1-2	once	NA	TGTGCCAGTAGGGAGGACTATGGCTACACCTTC	CASREDYGYTF
TRBV3-1/TRBV3-2	TRBJ2-1	NA	NA	TGTGCCAGCAGCCAAGGCCAGGAAAATGAGCAGTTCTTC	CASSQGQENEQFF
TRBV6-2/TRBV6-3	TRBJ1-1	NA	TRBD1	TGTGCCAGCAGTTACGCCCCCACAGGGGACACTGAAGCTTTCTTT	CASSYAPTGDTEAFF
TRBV6-5	TRBJ2-3	NA	NA	TGTGCCAGCAGTTACTCAGGCGGAACAGATACGCAGTATTTT	CASSYSGGTDTQYF
TRBV27	TRBJ2-1	NA	TRBD2	TGTGCCAGCAGTCCCGGGACTAGCGGGAGGTCGGGTTACAATGAGCAGTTCTTC	CASSPGTSGRSGYNEQFF
TRBV4-1	TRBJ2-7	NA	NA	TGCGCCAGCAGCCGGGGAGCTAGCTCGTACGAGCAGTACTTC	CASSRGASSYEQYF
TRBV27	TRBJ2-4	NA	TRBD2	TGTGCCAGCAGTAGCGGGAATAAAAACATTCAGTACTTC	CASSSGNKNIQYF